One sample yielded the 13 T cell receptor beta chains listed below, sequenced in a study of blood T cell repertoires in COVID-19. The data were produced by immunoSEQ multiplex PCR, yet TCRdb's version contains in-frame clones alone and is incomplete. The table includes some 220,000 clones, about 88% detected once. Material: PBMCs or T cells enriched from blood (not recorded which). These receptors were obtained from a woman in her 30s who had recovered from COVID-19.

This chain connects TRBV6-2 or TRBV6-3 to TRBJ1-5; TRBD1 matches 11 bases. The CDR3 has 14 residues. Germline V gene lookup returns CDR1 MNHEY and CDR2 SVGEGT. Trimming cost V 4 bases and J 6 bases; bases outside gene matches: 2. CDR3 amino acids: CASSFGQGAQPQHF. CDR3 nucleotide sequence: TGTGCCAGCAGTTTCGGACAGGGGGCTCAGCCCCAGCATTTT.

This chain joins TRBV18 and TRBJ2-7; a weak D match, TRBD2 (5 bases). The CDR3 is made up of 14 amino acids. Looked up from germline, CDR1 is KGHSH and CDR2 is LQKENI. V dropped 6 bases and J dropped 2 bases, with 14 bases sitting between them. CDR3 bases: TGTGCCAGCTCGCCTACTAGGCCCCCCTACGAGCAGTACTTC. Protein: CASSPTRPPYEQYF.

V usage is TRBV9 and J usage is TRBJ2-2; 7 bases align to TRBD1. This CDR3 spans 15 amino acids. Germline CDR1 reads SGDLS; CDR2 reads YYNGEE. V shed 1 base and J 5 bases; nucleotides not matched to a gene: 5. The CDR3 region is CASSVSGTETGELFF. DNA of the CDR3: TGTGCCAGCAGCGTATCCGGGACAGAGACCGGGGAGCTGTTTTTT.

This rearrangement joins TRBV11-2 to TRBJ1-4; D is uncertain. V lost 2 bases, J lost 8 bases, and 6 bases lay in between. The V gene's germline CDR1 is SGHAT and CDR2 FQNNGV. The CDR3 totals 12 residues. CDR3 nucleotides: TGTGCCAGCAGCTTATTAGCGGAAAAACTGTTTTTT. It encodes CASSLLAEKLFF.

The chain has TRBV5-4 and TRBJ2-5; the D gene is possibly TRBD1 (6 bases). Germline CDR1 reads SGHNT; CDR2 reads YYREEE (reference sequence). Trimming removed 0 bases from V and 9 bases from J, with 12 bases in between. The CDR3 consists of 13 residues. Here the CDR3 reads CASSLEDSRPQYF. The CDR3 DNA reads TGTGCCAGCAGCTTGGAGGACAGTCGGCCCCAGTACTTC.

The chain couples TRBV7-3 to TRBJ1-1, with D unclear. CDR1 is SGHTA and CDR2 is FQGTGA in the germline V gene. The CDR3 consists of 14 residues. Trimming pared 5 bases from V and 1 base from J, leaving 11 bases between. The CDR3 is CASSPRGENTEAFF. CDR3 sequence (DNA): TGTGCCAGCAGCCCACGGGGTGAGAACACTGAAGCTTTCTTT.

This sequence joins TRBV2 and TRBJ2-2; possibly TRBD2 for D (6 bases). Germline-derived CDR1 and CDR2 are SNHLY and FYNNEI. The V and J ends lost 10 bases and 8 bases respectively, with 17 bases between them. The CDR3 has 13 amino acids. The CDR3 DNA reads TGTGCCACCCGGACCGGGGGTTTTGGGGAGCTGTTTTTT. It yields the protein CATRTGGFGELFF.

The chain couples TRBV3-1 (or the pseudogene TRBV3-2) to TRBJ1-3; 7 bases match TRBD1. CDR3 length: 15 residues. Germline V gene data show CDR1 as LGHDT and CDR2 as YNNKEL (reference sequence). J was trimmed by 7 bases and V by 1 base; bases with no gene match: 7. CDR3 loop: CASSQATGDVNTIYF. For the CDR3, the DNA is TGTGCCAGCAGCCAAGCCACAGGGGATGTGAACACCATATATTTT.

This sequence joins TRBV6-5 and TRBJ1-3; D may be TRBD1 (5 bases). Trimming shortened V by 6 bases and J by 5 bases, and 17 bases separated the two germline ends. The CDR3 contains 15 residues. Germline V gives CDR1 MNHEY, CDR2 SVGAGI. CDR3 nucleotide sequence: TGTGCCAGCAGCCTCACGAAGGGGCGGAGAAACACCATATATTTT. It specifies CASSLTKGRRNTIYF.

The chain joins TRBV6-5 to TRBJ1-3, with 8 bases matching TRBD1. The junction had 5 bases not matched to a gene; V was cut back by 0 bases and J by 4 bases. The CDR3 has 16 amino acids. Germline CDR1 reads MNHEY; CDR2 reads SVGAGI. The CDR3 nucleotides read TGTGCCAGCAGTTACTCGACTACAGGGGGAGGAAACACCATATATTTT. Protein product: CASSYSTTGGGNTIYF.

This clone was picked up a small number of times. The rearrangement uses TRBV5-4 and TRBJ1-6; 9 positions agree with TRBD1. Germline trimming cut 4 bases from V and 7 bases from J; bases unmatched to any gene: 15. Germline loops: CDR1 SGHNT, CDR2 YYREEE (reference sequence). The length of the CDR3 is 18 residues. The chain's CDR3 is CASSKKTSGTGNNSPLHF. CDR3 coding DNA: TGTGCCAGCAGCAAAAAAACTTCCGGGACAGGGAACAATTCACCCCTCCACTTT.

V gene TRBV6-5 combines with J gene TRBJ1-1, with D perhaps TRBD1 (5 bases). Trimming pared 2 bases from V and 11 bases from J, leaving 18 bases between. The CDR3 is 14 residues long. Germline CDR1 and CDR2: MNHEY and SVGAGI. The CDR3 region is CASSYHPRQGKAFF. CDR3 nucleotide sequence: TGTGCCAGCAGTTACCACCCTCGTCAGGGCAAGGCTTTCTTT.

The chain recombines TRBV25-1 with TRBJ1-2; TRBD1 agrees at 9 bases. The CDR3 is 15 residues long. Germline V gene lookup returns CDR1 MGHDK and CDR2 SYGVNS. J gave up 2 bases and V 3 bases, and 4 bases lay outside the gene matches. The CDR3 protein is CASSDYRGPNYGYTF. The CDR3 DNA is TGTGCCAGCAGTGACTACAGGGGGCCCAACTATGGCTACACCTTC.